The 25 T cell receptor beta chains given below trace back to one sample, sequenced in a study of regulatory T cells in long-lasting Graves disease. CDR3-region Arm-PCR and iRepertoire HTBI primers produced the TCR beta libraries. TCRdb fed the multiplex PCR reads into MiXCR, producing one record per CDR3 protein. The sample consists of 540,000 or so distinct CDR3 sequences, approximately 13% of them appearing once. Noted time point: newly diagnosed GD, antithyroid drugs for less than 3 months. Preparation of the TCR library used RNA extracted from PBMCs. These data were also filed under a second study, of T cells in Graves' hyperthyroidism and ophthalmopathy.

The specimen was peripheral blood mononuclear cells (PBMCs), collected at new diagnosis, from a patient treated with antithyroid drugs. Every receptor here comes from a man aged 25 to 40 with Graves disease.

This clonotype was recorded at least ten times. In nucleotides, the CDR3 is TGTGCCTGGAGTCCCCCCGGGGGTGGCAGGGACGACGAGCAGTACTTC. Protein product: CAWSPPGGGRDDEQYF. The chain uses TRBV30 and TRBJ2-7, with D possibly being TRBD2 (6 bases). The CDR3 consists of 16 residues. V gave up 2 bases and J gave up 5 bases, with 22 bases separating them. In germline, CDR1 is GTSNPN, CDR2 SVGIG (reference sequence).

The chain joins TRBV6-1 to TRBJ1-2; TRBD1 is a possible D gene (5 bases). V lost 8 bases to trimming and J lost 7 bases, with 20 bases between them. The germline CDR1 and CDR2 sequences are MNHNS and SASEGT. This CDR3 has 14 residues. CDR3 residues: CASFGTGDGGGYTF. Here the CDR3 DNA reads TGTGCCAGCTTCGGGACCGGAGATGGGGGTGGCTACACCTTC.

This clonotype showed up many times. The rearrangement links TRBV7-2 to TRBJ2-3, with 8 bases fitting TRBD1. V gave up 5 bases and J gave up 5 bases; unmatched junction bases: 12. The CDR3 length is 16 residues. Germline loops: CDR1 SGHTA, CDR2 FQGNSA. Here the CDR3 reads CASSPMWTGIGDTQYF. The CDR3 DNA sequence: TGTGCCAGCAGCCCCATGTGGACAGGGATAGGAGATACGCAGTATTTT. The entire variable domain, with the rest obtained from reference TRBV7-2 and TRBJ2-3, is as follows: GAGVSQSPSNKVTEKGKDVELRCDPISGHTALYWYRQSLGQGLEFLIYFQGNSAPDKSGLPSDRFSAERTGGSVSTLTIQRTQQEDSAVYLCASSPMWTGIGDTQYFGPGTRLTVL.

Many counts were recorded for this clonotype. The V gene is TRBV6-2 or TRBV6-3, the J gene TRBJ2-7, with a tentative D call TRBD1 (6 bases). V lost 2 bases and J 5 bases, leaving 13 bases between the germline ends. Germline V lookup: CDR1 MNHEY, CDR2 SVGEGT. The length of the CDR3 is 14 residues. The CDR3 coding sequence is TGTGCCAGCAGTTACACCTACAGGGTAGACGAGCAGTACTTC. This encodes CASSYTYRVDEQYF.

The chain employs TRBV5-6 and TRBJ2-3, with D perhaps TRBD2 (6 bases). The germline V and J ends were trimmed by 1 base and 1 base, with 10 bases remaining between them. This CDR3 region has 15 residues. CDR1 SGHDT and CDR2 YYEEEE come from the germline V gene. The DNA for the CDR3 is TGTGCCAGCAGCTTGCGGGGGATAGGCACAGATACGCAGTATTTT. Its translation: CASSLRGIGTDTQYF.

The chain carries TRBV20-1 and TRBJ1-1; tentatively, D is TRBD1 (5 bases). This CDR3 region has 11 residues. The V end was cut by 6 bases, the J end by 7 bases, with 12 bases between. CDR1 DFQATT and CDR2 SNEGSKA come from the germline V gene (reference sequence). CDR3 sequence: CSARTDSEAFF. The CDR3 DNA reads TGCAGTGCCAGGACTGACAGTGAAGCTTTCTTT.

This clonotype was seen a handful of times. The chain carries TRBV19 and TRBJ2-2; D unresolved. Trimming took off 7 bases at V and 4 bases at J, with 10 bases between the two ends. The germline V gene encodes CDR1 LNHDA and CDR2 SQIVND (reference sequence). CDR3 length equals 13 residues. This CDR3 is CASKEFITGELFF. DNA of the CDR3: TGTGCCAGTAAGGAGTTTATCACCGGGGAGCTGTTTTTT.

The table lists this clonotype with many counts. The chain has TRBV7-8 and TRBJ1-4, with D hard to call. The CDR3 is 13 residues long. The V end was cut by 3 bases, the J end by 10 bases, with 12 bases between. Germline-derived CDR1 and CDR2 are SGHVS and FQNEAQ. Written as DNA, the CDR3 is TGTGCCAGCAGCTTCGCAGGTCCTGGAAAACTGTTTTTT. Its protein product is CASSFAGPGKLFF.

This clonotype occurred many times. The genes are TRBV6-2 or TRBV6-3 and TRBJ2-1; TRBD2 agrees at 9 bases. J lost 4 bases, V lost 9 bases, and 4 bases had no gene match. Germline V lookup: CDR1 MNHEY, CDR2 SVGEGT. There are 13 residues in the CDR3. CDR3 loop: CASSGRPYNEQFF. In DNA, the CDR3 is TGTGCCAGTAGCGGGAGACCTTACAATGAGCAGTTCTTC.

A few counts support this clonotype. V gene TRBV7-2 combines with J gene TRBJ2-3, with 8 bases identical to TRBD2. The DNA end is more similar to TRBJ2-7, so the J call may be wrong. Germline CDR1 and CDR2: SGHTA and FQGNSA. This CDR3 is 15 amino acids long. The CDR3: CASSLGTSNSYEQYF. The CDR3 DNA follows: TGTGCCAGCAGCTTAGGGACTAGCAACTCCTACGAGCAGTACTTC.

V and J are TRBV5-5 and TRBJ2-7; possible D gene TRBD1, 6 bases. Germline V lookup: CDR1 SGHKS, CDR2 YYEKEE (reference sequence). This CDR3 contains 15 residues. Trimming cost V 4 bases and J 2 bases, with 16 bases left between them. The CDR3, as DNA: TGTGCCAGCAGCCCCAGGGGTCCAAGGGCCTACGAGCAGTACTTC. This sequence encodes CASSPRGPRAYEQYF.

This clonotype has a count of ten or more. The V gene is TRBV28, the J gene TRBJ2-3, with 12 bases identical to TRBD2. This CDR3 comprises 16 residues. V shed 2 bases and J 4 bases; nucleotides not matched to a gene: 4. Per germline, CDR1 MDHEN and CDR2 SYDVKM. The CDR3 region is CASSLGLAGTSDTQYF. CDR3 nucleotides: TGTGCCAGCAGTTTAGGACTAGCGGGGACGTCAGATACGCAGTATTTT.

The chain couples TRBV28 to TRBJ2-3, with D unclear. Trimming left V 5 bases short and J 1 base short, with 13 bases between. This CDR3 region has 15 residues. CDR1 is MDHEN, CDR2 SYDVKM, per germline. The CDR3 nucleotides read TGTGCCAGCAGTCCCGAGTTCCGGGGCACAGATACGCAGTATTTT. Amino acid sequence: CASSPEFRGTDTQYF. Complete variable domain (other parts from reference TRBV28 and TRBJ2-3): DVKVTQSSRYLVKRTGEKVFLECVQDMDHENMFWYRQDPGLGLRLIYFSYDVKMKEKGDIPEGYSVSREKKERFSLILESASTNQTSMYLCASSPEFRGTDTQYFGPGTRLTVL.

This clonotype was detected many times. The chain is built from TRBV7-3 and TRBJ2-5; 9 bases fit TRBD2. With V trimmed by 4 bases and J by 4 bases, 1 base remained unmatched. The CDR3 is made up of 13 amino acids. Germline CDR1 SGHTA, CDR2 FQGTGA. The CDR3 protein is CASSSGLAETQYF. In DNA form, the CDR3 reads TGTGCCAGCAGCTCGGGACTAGCAGAGACCCAGTACTTC. Drawing the rest from reference TRBV7-3 and TRBJ2-5, the complete variable domain is GAGVSQTPSNKVTEKGKYVELRCDPISGHTALYWYRQSLGQGPEFLIYFQGTGAADDSGLPNDRFFAVRPEGSVSTLKIQRTERGDSAVYLCASSSGLAETQYFGPGTRLLVL.

On this clonotype: A much larger clonotype is one base distant, so this may be a read error. The V call is TRBV18, the J call TRBJ2-2; D remains ambiguous. The CDR3 is 16 amino acids. In germline, CDR1 is KGHSH, CDR2 LQKENI. CDR3 residues: CASLPPLRQNTGELFF. The DNA of the CDR3 is TGTGCCAGCTTACCACCTCTTCGTCAGAACACCGGGGAGCTGTTTTTT.

This clonotype has at least ten counts. The rearrangement joins TRBV7-6 to TRBJ2-3; possible D gene TRBD2, 5 bases. Trimming left V 1 base short and J 10 bases short, with 9 bases between. This CDR3 region has 12 residues. Germline-derived CDR1 and CDR2 are SGHVS and FNYEAQ. CDR3 protein: CASSLGEEAQYF. The DNA of the CDR3 is TGTGCCAGCAGCTTAGGTGAGGAGGCGCAGTATTTT.

Only a few counts were recorded for this clonotype. Being one base from a much bigger clone, this may be a read error. This chain's CDR3 is CASSRGENTEAFF. CDR3 nucleotide sequence: TGTGCCAGCTCACGGGGGGAGAACACTGAAGCTTTCTTT. The chain combines TRBV18 with TRBJ1-1; D perhaps matches TRBD1 (5 bases). Germline assignment: CDR1 KGHSH and CDR2 LQKENI. The CDR3 sequence is 13 residues long. V dropped 4 bases and J dropped 1 base, with 7 bases sitting between them.

This clonotype was counted many times. This chain joins TRBV2 and TRBJ2-5; a possible D gene is TRBD2 (5 bases). This CDR3 comprises 13 residues. CDR1 and CDR2 from the germline V gene are SNHLY and FYNNEI. Trimming removed 8 bases from V and 2 bases from J, with 12 bases in between. The chain's CDR3 is CASGGGLQETQYF. CDR3 DNA sequence: TGTGCCAGCGGAGGTGGGCTGCAAGAGACCCAGTACTTC.

The V gene is TRBV19, the J gene TRBJ1-2; the D is unclear. This CDR3 has 13 residues. Trimming removed 7 bases at V and 3 bases at J, with 12 bases between. Germline V lookup: CDR1 LNHDA, CDR2 SQIVND (reference sequence). The CDR3 protein is CASIRKGYYGYTF. CDR3 coding DNA: TGTGCCAGTATTCGTAAGGGTTACTATGGCTACACCTTC.

This clonotype has ten or more counts. One end of the junction fails to match germline, which may point to a read error. The V call is TRBV20-1, the J call TRBJ1-5; 8 nucleotides match TRBD1. In germline, CDR1 is DFQATT, CDR2 SNEGSKA (reference sequence). The CDR3 has 15 residues. CDR3 sequence: CSAISGGTGNQPQHF. CDR3 in DNA: TGCAGTGCTATCTCCGGCGGGACAGGCAACCAGCCCCAGCATTTT.

This clonotype was recorded many times. One end of the junction varies from germline; a read error may be responsible. The chain is built from TRBV5-1 and TRBJ2-2, with unresolved D. Germline values: CDR1 SGHRS, CDR2 YFSETQ. The CDR3 spans 15 residues. Written as DNA, the CDR3 is TGTGCCAGCAGCTTAGTGGCAGGGAACACCGGGGAGCTGTTTTTT. As protein: CASSLVAGNTGELFF.

There are many counts of this clonotype. The V and J genes are TRBV7-9 and TRBJ1-3; TRBD1 matches at 7 bases. The length of the CDR3 is 14 residues. J was trimmed by 9 bases and V by 3 bases; bases with no gene match: 8. Germline CDR1 is SEHNR and CDR2 is FQNEAQ (reference sequence). The CDR3 bases are TGTGCCAGCAGCTTTCAGGGGGATAGGAGCACCATATATTTT. Encoded protein: CASSFQGDRSTIYF.

This clonotype was detected only a few times. The CDR3 nucleotides are TGTGCCAGCAGGGACCCGGGACTTAACACCGGGGAGCTGTTTTTT. Translated: CASRDPGLNTGELFF. V usage is TRBV6-1 and J usage is TRBJ2-2; the D gene is possibly TRBD2 (6 bases). V was shortened by 6 bases and J by 2 bases, with 13 bases between the two germline ends. Germline V gene sequence: CDR1 MNHNS, CDR2 SASEGT. This CDR3 contains 15 residues.

This clonotype has more than one count but fewer than ten. CDR3 residues: CAWVTSSGESGELFF. The CDR3 DNA reads TGTGCCTGGGTCACCTCTAGCGGGGAATCCGGGGAGCTGTTTTTT. The V and J genes are TRBV30 and TRBJ2-2; TRBD2 aligns across 9 bases. V trimming: 5 bases; J trimming: 6 bases; junction bases outside the gene matches: 10. This CDR3 region has 15 residues. Germline V gives CDR1 GTSNPN, CDR2 SVGIG (reference sequence).

In its sample, this clonotype was seen many times. The CDR3 nucleotides read TGTGCCAGCAGTTTAGTGGGGACTAGCGGGAGCTTGACGACCTACGAGCAGTACTTC. This codes for CASSLVGTSGSLTTYEQYF. J is TRBJ2-7 and V is TRBV12-3 or TRBV12-4; 14 bases are shared with TRBD2. Trimming cost V 1 base and J 2 bases; bases outside gene matches: 10. The CDR3 totals 19 residues.